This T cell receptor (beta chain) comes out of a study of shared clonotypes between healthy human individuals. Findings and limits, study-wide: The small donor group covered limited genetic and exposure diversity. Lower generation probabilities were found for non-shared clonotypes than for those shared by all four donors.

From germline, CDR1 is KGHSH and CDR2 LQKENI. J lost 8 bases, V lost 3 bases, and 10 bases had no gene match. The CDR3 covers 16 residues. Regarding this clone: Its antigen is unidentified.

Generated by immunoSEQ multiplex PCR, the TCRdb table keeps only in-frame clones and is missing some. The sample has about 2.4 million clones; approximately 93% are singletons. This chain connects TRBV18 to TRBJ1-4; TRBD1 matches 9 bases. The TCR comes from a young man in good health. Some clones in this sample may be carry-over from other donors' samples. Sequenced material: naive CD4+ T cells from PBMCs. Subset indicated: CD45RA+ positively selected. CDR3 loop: CASSPPGFDRGEKLFF. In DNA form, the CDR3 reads TGTGCCAGCTCACCCCCGGGGTTCGACAGGGGGGAAAAACTGTTTTTT.